This TCR beta chain was captured in a study of cytomegalovirus exposure and HLA in healthy donors. Study-wide points: Analyzed later, association rates of TCRs varied across HLA loci, with DRB1 most and HLA-C fewest. Being productive about 87% or about 30% of the time was typical of most TCR beta V segments in an earlier analysis.

V shed 1 base and J shed 4 bases, with 7 bases lying between them. CDR3 length equals 14 residues. CDR1 and CDR2 (germline): SEHNR, FQNEAQ (reference sequence). The PCR was carried out with 60 Vbeta primers and 13 Jbeta primers. Libraries were prepared by immunoSEQ multiplex PCR; TCRdb keeps only in-frame clonotypes and omits some of them. The table shows about 130,000 clones, with roughly four fifths occurring only once. This clone is a singleton in its sample. Its antigen is as yet unknown. The TCR originated in a boy between 10 and 17 years old in good health and CMV-seronegative. Sequenced sample: PBMCs. The genes are TRBV7-9 and TRBJ1-4; D gene unclear. For the CDR3, the DNA is TGTGCCAGCAGCTTAGGTCAGGATAATGAAAAACTGTTTTTT. As protein: CASSLGQDNEKLFF. The entire variable domain, with the rest obtained from reference TRBV7-9 and TRBJ1-4, is as follows: DTGVSQNPRHKITKRGQNVTFRCDPISEHNRLYWYRQTLGQGPEFLTYFQNEAQLEKSRLLSDRFSAERPKGSFSTLEIQRTEQGDSAMYLCASSLGQDNEKLFFGSGTQLSVL.